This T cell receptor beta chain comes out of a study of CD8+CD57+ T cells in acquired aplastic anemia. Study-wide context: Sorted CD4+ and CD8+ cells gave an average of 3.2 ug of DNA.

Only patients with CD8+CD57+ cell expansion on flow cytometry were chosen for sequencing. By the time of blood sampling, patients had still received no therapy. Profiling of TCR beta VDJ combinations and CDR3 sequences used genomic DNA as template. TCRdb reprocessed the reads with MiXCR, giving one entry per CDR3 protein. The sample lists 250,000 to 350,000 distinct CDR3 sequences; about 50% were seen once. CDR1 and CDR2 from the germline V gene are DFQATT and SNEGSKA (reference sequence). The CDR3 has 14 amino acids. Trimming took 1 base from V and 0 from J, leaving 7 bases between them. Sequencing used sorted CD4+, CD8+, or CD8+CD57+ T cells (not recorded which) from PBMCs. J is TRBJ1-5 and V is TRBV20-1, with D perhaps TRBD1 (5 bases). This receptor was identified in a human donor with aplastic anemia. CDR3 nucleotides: TGCAGTGCTAGAGTACAGGCTAGCAATCAGCCCCAGCATTTT. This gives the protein CSARVQASNQPQHF.